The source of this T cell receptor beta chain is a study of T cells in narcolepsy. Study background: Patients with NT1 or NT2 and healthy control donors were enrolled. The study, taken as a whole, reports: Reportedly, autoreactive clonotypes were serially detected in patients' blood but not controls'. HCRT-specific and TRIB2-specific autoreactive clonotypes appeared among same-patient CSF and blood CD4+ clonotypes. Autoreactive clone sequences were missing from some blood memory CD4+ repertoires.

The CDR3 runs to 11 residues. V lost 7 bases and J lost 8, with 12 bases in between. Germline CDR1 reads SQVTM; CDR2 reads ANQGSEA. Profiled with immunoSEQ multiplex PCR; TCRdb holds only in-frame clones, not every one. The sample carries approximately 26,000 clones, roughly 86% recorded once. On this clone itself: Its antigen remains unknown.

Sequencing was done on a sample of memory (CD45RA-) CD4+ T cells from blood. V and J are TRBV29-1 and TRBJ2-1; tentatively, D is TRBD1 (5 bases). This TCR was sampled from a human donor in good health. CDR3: CSGGQSHEQFF. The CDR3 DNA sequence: TGCAGCGGTGGACAATCCCATGAGCAGTTCTTC.